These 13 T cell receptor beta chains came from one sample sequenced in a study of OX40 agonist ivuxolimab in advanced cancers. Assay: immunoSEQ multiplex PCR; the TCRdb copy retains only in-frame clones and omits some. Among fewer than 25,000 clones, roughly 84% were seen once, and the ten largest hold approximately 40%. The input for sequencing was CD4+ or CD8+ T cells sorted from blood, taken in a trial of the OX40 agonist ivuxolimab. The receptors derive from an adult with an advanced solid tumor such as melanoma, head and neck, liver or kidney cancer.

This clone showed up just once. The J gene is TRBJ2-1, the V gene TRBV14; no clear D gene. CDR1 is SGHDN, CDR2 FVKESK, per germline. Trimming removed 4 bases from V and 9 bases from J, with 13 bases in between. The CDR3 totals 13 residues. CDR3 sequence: CASSREQWVEQFF. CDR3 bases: TGTGCCAGCAGCCGAGAGCAGTGGGTTGAGCAGTTCTTC.

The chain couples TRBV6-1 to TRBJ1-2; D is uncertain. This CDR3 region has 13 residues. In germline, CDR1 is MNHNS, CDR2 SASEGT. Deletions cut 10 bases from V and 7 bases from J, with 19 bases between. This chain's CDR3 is CATLPSLVSGYTF. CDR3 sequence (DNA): TGTGCCACCCTCCCCAGTTTAGTTTCTGGCTACACCTTC.

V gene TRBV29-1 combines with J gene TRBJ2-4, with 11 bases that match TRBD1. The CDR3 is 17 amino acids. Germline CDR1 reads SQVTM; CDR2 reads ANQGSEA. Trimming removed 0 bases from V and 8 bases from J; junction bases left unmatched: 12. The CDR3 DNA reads TGCAGCGTTGAAGATCCCGCTAGGACAGGGGGCTTGGACATTCAGTACTTC. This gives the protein CSVEDPARTGGLDIQYF. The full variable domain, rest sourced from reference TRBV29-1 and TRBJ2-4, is SAVISQKPSRDICQRGTSLTIQCQVDSQVTMMFWYRQQPGQSLTLIATANQGSEATYESGFVIDKFPISRPNLTFSTLTVSNMSPEDSSIYLCSVEDPARTGGLDIQYFGAGTRLSVL.

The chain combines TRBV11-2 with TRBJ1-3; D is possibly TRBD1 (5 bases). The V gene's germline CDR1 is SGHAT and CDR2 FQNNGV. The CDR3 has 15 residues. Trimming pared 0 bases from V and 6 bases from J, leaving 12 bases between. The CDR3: CASSLEGGVLNTIYF. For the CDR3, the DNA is TGTGCCAGCAGCTTAGAAGGAGGGGTGCTAAACACCATATATTTT.

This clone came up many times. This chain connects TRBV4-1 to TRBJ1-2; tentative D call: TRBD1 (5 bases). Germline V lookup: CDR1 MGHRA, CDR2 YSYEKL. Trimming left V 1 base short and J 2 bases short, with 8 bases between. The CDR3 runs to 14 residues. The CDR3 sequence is CASSQVPGNYGYTF. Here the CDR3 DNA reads TGCGCCAGCAGCCAAGTCCCAGGGAACTATGGCTACACCTTC.

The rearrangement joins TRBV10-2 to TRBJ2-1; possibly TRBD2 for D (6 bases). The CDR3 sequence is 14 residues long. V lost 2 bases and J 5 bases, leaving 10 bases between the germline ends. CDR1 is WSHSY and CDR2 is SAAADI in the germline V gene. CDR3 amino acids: CASSEAGPHNEQFF. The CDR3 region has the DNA TGCGCCAGCAGTGAGGCGGGACCCCACAATGAGCAGTTCTTC.

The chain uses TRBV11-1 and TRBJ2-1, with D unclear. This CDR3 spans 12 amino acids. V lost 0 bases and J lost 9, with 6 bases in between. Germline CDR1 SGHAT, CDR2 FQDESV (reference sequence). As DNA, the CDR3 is TGTGCCAGCAGCTTAGCGGGTGGTGAGCAGTTCTTC. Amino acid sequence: CASSLAGGEQFF.

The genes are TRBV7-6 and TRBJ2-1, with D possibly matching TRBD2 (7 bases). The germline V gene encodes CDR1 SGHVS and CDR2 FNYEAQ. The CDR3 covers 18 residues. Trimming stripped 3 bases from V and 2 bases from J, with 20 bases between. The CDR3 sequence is CASSLEETPGGPYNEQFF. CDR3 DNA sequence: TGTGCCAGCAGCTTGGAAGAAACCCCGGGGGGCCCCTACAATGAGCAGTTCTTC.

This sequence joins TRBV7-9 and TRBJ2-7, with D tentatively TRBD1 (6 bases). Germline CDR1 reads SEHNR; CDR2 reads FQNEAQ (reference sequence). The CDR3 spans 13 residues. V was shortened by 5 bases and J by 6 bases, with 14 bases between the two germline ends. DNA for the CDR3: TGTGCCAGCAGCCCAGGGGCAGGGCGCGAGCAGTACTTC. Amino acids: CASSPGAGREQYF.

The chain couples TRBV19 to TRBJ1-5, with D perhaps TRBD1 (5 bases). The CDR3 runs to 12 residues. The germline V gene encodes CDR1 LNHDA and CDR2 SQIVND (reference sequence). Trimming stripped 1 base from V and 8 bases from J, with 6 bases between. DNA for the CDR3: TGTGCCAGTAGTATAGGGGGGAAGCCCCAGCATTTT. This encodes CASSIGGKPQHF.

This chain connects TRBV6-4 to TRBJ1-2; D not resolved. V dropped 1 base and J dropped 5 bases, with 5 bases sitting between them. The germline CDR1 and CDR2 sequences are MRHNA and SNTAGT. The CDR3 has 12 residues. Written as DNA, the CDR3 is TGTGCCAGCAGTGACTTCTTTTATGGCTACACCTTC. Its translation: CASSDFFYGYTF.

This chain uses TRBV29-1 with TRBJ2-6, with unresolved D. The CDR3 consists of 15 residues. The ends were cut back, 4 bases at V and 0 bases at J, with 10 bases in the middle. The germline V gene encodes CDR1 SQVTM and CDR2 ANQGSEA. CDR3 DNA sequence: TGCAGCGTTGGAGACTTCCTCTCTGGGGCCAACGTCCTGACTTTC. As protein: CSVGDFLSGANVLTF.

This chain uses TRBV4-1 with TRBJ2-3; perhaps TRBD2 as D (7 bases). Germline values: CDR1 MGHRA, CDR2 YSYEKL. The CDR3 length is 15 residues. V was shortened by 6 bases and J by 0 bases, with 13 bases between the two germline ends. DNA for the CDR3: TGCGCCAGCAGGGCGGGGGCCACTAGCACAGATACGCAGTATTTT. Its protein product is CASRAGATSTDTQYF.